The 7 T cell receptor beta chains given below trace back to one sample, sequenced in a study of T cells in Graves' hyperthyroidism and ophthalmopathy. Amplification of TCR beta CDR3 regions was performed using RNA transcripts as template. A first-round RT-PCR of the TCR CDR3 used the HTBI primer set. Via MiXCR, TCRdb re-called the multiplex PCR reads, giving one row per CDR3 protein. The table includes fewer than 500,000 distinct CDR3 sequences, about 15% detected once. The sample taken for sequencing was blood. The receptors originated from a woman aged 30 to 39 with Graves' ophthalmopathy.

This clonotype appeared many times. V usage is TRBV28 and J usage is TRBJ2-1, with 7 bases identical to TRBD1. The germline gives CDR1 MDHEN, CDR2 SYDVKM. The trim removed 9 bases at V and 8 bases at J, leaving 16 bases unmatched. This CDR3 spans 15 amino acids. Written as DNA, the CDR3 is TGTGCCAGTTCCCAGGGGAACAGGGGACGGGATGAGCAGTTCTTC. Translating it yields CASSQGNRGRDEQFF.

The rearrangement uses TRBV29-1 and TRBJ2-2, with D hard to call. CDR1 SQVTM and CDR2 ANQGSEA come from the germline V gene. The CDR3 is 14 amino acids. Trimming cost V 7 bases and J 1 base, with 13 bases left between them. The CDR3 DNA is TGCAGCGCCGCCTTAACCCAGAACACCGGGGAGCTGTTTTTT. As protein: CSAALTQNTGELFF.

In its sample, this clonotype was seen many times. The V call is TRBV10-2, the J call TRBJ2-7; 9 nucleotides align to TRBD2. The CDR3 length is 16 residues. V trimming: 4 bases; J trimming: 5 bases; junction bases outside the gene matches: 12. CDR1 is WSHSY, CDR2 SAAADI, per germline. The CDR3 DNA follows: TGCGCCAGCAGTGCAAGGGGCCCAGCGGGGGGCGACGAGCAGTACTTC. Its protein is CASSARGPAGGDEQYF.

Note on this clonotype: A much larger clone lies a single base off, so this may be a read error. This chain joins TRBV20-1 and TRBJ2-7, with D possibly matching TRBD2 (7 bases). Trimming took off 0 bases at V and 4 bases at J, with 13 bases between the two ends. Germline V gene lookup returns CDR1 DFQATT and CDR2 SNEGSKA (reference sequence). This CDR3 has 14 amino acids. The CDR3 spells CSARDGGGRYEQYF. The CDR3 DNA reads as TGCAGTGCTAGAGATGGGGGGGGGCGATACGAGCAGTACTTC.

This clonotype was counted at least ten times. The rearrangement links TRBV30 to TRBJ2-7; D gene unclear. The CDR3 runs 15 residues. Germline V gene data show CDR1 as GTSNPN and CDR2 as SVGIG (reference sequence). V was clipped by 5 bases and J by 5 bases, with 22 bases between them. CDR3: CAWDLGRLVTNEQYF. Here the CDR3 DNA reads TGTGCCTGGGATCTCGGACGACTGGTGACAAACGAGCAGTACTTC.

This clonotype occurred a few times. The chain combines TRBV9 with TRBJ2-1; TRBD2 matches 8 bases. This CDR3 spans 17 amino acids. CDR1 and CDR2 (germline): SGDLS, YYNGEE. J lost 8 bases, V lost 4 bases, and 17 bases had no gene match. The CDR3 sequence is CASSPPGTSYGLHEQFF. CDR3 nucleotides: TGTGCCAGCAGCCCCCCCGGGACTAGTTACGGGCTGCATGAGCAGTTCTTC.

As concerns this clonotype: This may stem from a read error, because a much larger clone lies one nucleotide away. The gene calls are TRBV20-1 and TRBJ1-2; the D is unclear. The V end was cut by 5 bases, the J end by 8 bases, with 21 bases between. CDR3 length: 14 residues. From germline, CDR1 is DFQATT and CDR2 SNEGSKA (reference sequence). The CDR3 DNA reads TGCAGTGCTCGGGAGAGCGGCCCTTCTGGGGGCTACACCTTC. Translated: CSARESGPSGGYTF.